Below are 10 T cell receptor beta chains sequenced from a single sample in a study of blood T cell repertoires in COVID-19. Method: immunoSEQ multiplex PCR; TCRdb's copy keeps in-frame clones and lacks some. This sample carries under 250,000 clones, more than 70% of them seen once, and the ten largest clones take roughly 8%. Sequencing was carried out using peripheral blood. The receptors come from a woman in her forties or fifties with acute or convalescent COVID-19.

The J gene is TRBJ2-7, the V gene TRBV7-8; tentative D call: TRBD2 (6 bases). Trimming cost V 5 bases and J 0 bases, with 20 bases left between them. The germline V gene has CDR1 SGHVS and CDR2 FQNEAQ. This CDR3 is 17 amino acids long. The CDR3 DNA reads TGTGCCAGCAGCACCCGAATGGACTATCTTCTCTCCTACGAGCAGTACTTC. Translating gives CASSTRMDYLLSYEQYF.

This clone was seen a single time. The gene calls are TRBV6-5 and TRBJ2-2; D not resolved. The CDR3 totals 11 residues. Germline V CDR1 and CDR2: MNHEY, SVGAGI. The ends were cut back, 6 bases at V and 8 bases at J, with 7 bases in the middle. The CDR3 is CASRSLGELFF. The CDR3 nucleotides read TGTGCCAGCAGGAGTTTGGGGGAGCTGTTTTTT.

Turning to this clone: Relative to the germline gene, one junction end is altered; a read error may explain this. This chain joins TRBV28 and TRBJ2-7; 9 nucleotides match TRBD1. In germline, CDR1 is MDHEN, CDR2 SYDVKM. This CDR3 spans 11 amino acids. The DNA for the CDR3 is TGTGCCAGCAGTTCACAGACAGGGGGGGACTTC. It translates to CASSSQTGGDF.

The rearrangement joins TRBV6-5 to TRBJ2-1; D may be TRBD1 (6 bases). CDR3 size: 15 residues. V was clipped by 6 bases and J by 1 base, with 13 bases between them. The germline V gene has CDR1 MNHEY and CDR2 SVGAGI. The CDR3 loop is CASRRQETSYNEQFF. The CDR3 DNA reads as TGTGCCAGCAGACGACAGGAAACATCCTACAATGAGCAGTTCTTC.

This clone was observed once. CDR3 sequence reads: CASSFSKPGLAGLDTQYF. The CDR3 bases are TGTGCCAGCAGTTTCTCGAAACCAGGACTAGCGGGATTAGATACGCAGTATTTT. The V and J genes are TRBV28 and TRBJ2-3, with 12 bases that match TRBD2. Losses at the gene ends were 3 bases for V and 5 bases for J; bases not matched to a gene: 12. The germline V gene has CDR1 MDHEN and CDR2 SYDVKM. This CDR3 has 18 amino acids.

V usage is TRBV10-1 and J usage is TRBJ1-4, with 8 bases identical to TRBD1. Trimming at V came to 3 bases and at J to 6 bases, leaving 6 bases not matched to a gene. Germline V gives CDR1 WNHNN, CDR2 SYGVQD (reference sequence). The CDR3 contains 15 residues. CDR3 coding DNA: TGCGCCAGCAGTGAATCCGGGACAGGCGATGAAAAACTGTTTTTT. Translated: CASSESGTGDEKLFF.

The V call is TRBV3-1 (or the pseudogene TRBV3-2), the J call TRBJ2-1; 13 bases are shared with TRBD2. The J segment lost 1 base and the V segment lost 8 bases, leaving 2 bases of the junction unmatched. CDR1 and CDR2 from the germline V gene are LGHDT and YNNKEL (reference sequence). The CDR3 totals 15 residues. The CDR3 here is CASAGLAGSYNEQFF. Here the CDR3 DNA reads TGTGCCAGCGCGGGACTAGCGGGGTCCTACAATGAGCAGTTCTTC.

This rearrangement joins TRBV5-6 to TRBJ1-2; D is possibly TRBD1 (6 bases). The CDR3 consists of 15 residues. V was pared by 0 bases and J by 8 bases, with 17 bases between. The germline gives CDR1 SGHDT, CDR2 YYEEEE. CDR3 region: CASSLGIESQGGYTF. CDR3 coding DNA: TGTGCCAGCAGCTTGGGAATAGAGTCACAGGGCGGCTACACCTTC.

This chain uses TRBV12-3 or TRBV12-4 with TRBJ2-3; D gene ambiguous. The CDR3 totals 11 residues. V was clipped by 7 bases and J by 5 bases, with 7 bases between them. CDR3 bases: TGTGCCAGCACGGTGAGAGATACGCAGTATTTT. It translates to CASTVRDTQYF.

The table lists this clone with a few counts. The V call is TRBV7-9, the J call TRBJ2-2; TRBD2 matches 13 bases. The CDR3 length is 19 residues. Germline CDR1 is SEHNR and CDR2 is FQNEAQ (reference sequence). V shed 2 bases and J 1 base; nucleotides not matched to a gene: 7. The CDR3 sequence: CASSLTRTSGRLNTGELFF. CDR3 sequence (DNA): TGTGCCAGCAGCTTAACCCGGACTAGCGGGAGATTGAACACCGGGGAGCTGTTTTTT.